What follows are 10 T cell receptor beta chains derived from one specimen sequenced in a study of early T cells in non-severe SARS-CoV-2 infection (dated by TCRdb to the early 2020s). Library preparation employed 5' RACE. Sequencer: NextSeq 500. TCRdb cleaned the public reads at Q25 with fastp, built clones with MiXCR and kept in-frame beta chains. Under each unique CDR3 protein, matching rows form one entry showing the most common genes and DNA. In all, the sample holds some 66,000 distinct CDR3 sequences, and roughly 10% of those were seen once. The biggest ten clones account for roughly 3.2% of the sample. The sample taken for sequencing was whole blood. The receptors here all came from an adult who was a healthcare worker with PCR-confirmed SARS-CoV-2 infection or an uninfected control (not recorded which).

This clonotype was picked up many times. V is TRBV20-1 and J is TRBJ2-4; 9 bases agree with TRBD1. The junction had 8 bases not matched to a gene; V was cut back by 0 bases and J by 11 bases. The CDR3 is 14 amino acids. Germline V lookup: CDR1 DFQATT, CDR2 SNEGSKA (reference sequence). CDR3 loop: CSARDRDRDIVQYF. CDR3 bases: TGCAGTGCTAGAGACCGGGACAGGGATATAGTTCAGTACTTC.

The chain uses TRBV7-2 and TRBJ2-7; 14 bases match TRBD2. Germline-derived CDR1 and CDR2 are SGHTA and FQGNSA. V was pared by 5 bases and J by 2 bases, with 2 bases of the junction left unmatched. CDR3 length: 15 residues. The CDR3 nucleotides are TGTGCCAGCAGCGAGGGACTAGCGGGAGCCTACGAGCAGTACTTC. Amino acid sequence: CASSEGLAGAYEQYF.

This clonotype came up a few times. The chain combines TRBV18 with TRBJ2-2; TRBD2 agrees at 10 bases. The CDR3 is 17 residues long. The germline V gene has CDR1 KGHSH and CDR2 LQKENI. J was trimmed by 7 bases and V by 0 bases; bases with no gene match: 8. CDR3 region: CASSPPGLAGVNGELFF. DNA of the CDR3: TGTGCCAGCTCACCACCCGGGCTAGCGGGAGTTAACGGGGAGCTGTTTTTT.

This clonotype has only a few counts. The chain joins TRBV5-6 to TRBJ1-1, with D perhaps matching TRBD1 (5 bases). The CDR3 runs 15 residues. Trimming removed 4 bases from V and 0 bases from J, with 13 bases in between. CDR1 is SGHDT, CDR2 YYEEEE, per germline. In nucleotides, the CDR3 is TGTGCCAGCAGCCCGTGGAGGGGACTGAACACTGAAGCTTTCTTT. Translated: CASSPWRGLNTEAFF.

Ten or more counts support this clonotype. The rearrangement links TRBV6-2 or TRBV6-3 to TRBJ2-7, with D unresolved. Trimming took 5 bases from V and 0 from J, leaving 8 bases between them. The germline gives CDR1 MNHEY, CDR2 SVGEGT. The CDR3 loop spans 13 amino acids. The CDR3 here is CASSTTPSYEQYF. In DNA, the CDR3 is TGTGCCAGCAGTACGACCCCCTCCTACGAGCAGTACTTC.

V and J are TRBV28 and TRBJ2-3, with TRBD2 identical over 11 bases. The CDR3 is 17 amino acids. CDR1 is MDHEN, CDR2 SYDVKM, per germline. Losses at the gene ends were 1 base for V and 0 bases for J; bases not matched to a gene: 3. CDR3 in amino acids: CASSLLAGGPSTDTQYF. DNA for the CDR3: TGTGCCAGCAGTTTATTAGCGGGAGGGCCAAGCACAGATACGCAGTATTTT.

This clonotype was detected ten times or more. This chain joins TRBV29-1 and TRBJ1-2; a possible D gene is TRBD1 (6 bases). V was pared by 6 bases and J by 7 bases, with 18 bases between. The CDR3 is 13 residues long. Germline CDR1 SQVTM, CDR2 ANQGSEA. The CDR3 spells CSVLMDSFRGYTF. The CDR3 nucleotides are TGCAGCGTGCTTATGGACAGCTTTCGTGGCTACACCTTC.

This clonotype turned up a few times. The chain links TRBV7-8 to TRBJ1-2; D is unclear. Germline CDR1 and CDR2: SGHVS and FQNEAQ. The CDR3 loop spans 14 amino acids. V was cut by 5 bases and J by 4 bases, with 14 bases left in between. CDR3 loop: CASSPGRNSYGYTF. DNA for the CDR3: TGTGCCAGCAGCCCAGGACGGAACTCCTATGGCTACACCTTC. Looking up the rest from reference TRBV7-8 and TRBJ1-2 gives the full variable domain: GAGVSQSPRYKVAKRGQDVALRCDPISGHVSLFWYQQALGQGPEFLTYFQNEAQLDKSGLPSDRFFAERPEGSVSTLKIQRTQQEDSAVYLCASSPGRNSYGYTFGSGTRLTVV.

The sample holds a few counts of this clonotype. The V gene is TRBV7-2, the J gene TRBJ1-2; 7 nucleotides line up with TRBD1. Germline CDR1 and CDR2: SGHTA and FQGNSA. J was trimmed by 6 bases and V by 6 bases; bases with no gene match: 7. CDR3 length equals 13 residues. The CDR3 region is CASRGGGANGYTF. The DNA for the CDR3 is TGTGCCAGCAGGGGAGGGGGCGCCAATGGCTACACCTTC.

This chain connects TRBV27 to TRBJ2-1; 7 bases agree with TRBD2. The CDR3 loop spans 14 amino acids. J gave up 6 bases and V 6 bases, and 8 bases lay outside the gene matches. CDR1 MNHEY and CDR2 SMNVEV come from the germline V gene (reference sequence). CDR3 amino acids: CASRSGLPGNEQFF. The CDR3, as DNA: TGTGCCAGCAGATCGGGACTACCCGGCAATGAGCAGTTCTTC.